This entry concerns a single TCR beta chain. This record comes from a study of blood T cell repertoires in COVID-19. Study summary: Both acute and convalescent COVID-19 samples were obtained from the United States, Italy and Spain. The cDNA or gDNA used as material had been derived from T cells, B-cell-depleted T cells, or PBMCs.

Trimming removed 3 bases at V and 10 bases at J, with 16 bases between. This CDR3 has 14 amino acids. The V gene's germline CDR1 is LGHNA and CDR2 YNFKEQ. Source study methods: Amplification of reference gene primers was used by the study to estimate nucleated cell counts. Here immunoSEQ multiplex PCR was the method, and the copy in TCRdb shows in-frame clones only, minus some. V and J calls and clone size follow that table, whereas D and trimming were derived from the DNA. This sample carries approximately 280,000 clones, approximately 85% of them seen once, and the ten largest clones take less than 6.5%.

The sequenced sample was peripheral blood. The V call is TRBV4-2, the J call TRBJ2-1; D might be TRBD1 (7 bases). The clonotype was recovered from a man aged 45 to 65 with active or convalescent COVID-19. CDR3 bases: TGTGCCAGCAGCCAGCGGGACAGCGAGCGAGAGCAGTTCTTC. Residues: CASSQRDSEREQFF.